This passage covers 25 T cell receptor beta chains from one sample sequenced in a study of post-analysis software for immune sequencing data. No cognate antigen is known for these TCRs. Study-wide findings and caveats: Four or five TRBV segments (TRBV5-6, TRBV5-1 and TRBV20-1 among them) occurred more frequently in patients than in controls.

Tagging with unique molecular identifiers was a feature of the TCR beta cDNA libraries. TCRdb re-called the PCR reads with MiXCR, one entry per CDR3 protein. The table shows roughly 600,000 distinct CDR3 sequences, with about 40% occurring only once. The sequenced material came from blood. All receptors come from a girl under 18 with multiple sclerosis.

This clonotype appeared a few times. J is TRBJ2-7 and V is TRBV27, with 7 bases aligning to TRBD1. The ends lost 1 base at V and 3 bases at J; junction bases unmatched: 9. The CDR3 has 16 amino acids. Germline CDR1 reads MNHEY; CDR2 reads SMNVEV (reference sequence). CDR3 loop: CASSLWYRGADYEQYF. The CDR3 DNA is TGTGCCAGCAGTTTATGGTACAGGGGTGCTGACTACGAGCAGTACTTC.

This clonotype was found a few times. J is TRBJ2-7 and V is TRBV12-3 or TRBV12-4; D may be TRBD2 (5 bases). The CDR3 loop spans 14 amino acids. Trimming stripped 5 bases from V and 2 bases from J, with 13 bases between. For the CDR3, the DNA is TGTGCCAGCAGTCTCGGACTGGAGACCTACGAGCAGTACTTC. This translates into CASSLGLETYEQYF.

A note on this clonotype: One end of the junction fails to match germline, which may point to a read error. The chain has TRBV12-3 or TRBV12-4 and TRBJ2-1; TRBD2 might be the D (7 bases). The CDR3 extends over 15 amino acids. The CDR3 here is CACDLTGGRYNGQFF. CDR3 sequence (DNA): TGTGCCTGCGACCTAACGGGGGGCAGGTACAATGGGCAGTTCTTC.

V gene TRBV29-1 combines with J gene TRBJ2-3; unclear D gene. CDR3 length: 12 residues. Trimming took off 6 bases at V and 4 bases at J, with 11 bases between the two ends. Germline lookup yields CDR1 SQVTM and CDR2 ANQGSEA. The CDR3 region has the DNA TGCAGCGTATTGTTAGGCCCAGATACGCAGTATTTT. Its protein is CSVLLGPDTQYF.

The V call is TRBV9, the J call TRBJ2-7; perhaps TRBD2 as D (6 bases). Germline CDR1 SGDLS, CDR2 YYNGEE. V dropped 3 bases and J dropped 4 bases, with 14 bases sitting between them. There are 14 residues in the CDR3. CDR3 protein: CASSEKRGSYEQYF. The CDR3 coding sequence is TGTGCCAGCAGCGAAAAACGGGGGTCTTACGAGCAGTACTTC.

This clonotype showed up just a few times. CDR3 loop: CASRFKYQETQYF. The CDR3 nucleotides read TGTGCCAGTCGCTTTAAGTACCAAGAGACCCAGTACTTC. The chain combines TRBV12-3 or TRBV12-4 with TRBJ2-5; D not certain. Trimming shortened V by 9 bases and J by 0 bases, and 11 bases separated the two germline ends. The CDR3 spans 13 residues.

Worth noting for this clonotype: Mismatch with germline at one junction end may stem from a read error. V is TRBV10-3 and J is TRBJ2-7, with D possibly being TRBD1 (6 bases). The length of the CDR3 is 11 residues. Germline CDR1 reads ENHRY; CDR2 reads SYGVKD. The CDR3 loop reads CAIRGSYEQYF. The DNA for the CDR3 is TGTGCAATCAGGGGCTCCTACGAGCAGTACTTC.

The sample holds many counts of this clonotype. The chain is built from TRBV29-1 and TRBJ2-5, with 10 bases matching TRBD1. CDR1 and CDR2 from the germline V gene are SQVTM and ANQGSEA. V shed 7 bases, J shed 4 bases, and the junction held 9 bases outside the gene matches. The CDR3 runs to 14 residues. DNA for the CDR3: TGCAGCGCCCGGACAGGGGGAGGAGGAGAGACCCAGTACTTC. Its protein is CSARTGGGGETQYF. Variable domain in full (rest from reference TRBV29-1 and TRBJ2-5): SAVISQKPSRDICQRGTSLTIQCQVDSQVTMMFWYRQQPGQSLTLIATANQGSEATYESGFVIDKFPISRPNLTFSTLTVSNMSPEDSSIYLCSARTGGGGETQYFGPGTRLLVL.

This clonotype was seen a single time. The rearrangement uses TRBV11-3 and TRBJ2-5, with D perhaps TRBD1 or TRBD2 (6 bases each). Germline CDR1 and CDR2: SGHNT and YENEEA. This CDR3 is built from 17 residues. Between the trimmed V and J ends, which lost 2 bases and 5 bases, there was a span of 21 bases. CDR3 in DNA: TGTGCCAGCAGCTTAACGGGACGGCCGGAGGGGGAGGAGACCCAGTACTTC. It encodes CASSLTGRPEGEETQYF.

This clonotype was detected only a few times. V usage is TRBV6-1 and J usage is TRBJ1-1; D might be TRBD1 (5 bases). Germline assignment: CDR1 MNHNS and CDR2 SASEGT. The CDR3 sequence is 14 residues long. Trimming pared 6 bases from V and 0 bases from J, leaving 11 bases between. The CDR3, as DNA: TGTGCCAGCAGCCCTAGGGGATTGAACACTGAAGCTTTCTTT. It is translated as CASSPRGLNTEAFF.

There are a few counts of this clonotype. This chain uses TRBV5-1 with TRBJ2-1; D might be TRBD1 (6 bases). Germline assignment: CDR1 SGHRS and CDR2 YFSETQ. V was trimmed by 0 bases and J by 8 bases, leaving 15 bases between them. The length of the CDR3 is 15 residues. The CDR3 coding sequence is TGCGCCAGCAGCTTGGGGCAGGGGAGATTCGATGAGCAGTTCTTC. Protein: CASSLGQGRFDEQFF.

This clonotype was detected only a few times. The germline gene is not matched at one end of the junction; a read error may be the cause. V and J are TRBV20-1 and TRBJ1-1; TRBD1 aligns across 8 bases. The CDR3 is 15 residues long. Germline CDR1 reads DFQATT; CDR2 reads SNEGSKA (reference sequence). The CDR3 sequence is CSVRGTGPWYTEAFF. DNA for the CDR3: TGCAGTGTTAGAGGGACAGGCCCCTGGTACACTGAAGCTTTCTTT.

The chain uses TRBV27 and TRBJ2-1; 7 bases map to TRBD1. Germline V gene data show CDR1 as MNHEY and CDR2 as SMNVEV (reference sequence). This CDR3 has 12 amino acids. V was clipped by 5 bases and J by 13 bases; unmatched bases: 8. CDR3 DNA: TGTGCCAGCAGTGACCCCGGGACAGAACAGTTCTTC. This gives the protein CASSDPGTEQFF.

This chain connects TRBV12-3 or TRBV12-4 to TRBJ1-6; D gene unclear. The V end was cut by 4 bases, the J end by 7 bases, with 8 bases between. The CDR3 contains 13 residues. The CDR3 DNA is TGTGCCAGCAGTTCTTTAGGGAATTCACCCCTCCACTTT. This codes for CASSSLGNSPLHF.

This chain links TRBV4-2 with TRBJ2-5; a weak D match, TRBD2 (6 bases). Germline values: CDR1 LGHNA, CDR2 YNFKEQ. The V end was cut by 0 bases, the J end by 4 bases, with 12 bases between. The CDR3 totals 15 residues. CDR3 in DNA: TGTGCCAGCAGCCAAGACGGGACTCACGGAGAGACCCAGTACTTC. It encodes CASSQDGTHGETQYF.

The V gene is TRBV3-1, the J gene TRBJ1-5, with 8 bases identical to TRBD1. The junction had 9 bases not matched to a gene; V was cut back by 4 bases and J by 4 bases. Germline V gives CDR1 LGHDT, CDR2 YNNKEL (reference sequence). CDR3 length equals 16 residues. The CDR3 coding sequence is TGTGCCAGCAGCCCGACCGACAGGGGCCCAAATCAGCCCCAGCATTTT. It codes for CASSPTDRGPNQPQHF.

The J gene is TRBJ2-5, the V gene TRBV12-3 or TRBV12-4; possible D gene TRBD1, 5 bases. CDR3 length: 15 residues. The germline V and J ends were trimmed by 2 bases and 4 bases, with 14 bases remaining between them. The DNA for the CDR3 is TGTGCCAGCAGTTTAAAGGGGTCGAGTTTAGAGACCCAGTACTTC. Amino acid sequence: CASSLKGSSLETQYF.

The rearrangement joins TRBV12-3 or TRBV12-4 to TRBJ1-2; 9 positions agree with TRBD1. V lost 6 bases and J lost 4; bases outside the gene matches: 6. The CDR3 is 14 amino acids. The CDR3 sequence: CASRRTGAVYGYTF. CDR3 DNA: TGTGCCAGCAGGCGGACAGGGGCAGTCTATGGCTACACCTTC.

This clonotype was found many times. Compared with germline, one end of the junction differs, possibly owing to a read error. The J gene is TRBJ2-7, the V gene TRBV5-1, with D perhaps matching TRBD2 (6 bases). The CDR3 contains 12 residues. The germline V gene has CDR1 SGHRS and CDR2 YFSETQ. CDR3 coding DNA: TGTGCCAGCAGCTTAGCGGTTGGCGAGCAGTACTTC. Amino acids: CASSLAVGEQYF.

CDR3 DNA sequence: TGTGCCAGCAGCTTGGCCCGGGGATGGAGCACTGAAGCTTTCTTT. Its translation: CASSLARGWSTEAFF. The rearrangement uses TRBV5-5 and TRBJ1-1; D is undetermined. With 0 bases removed from V and 4 bases from J, the gap between germline ends came to 13 bases. Looked up from germline, CDR1 is SGHKS and CDR2 is YYEKEE (reference sequence). The CDR3 spans 15 residues.

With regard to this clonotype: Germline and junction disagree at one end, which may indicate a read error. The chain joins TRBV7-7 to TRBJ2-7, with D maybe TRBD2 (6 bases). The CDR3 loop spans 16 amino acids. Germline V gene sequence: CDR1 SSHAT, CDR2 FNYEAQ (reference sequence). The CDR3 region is CASSPTGGSEIYEQYF. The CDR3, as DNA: TGTGCTAGCAGCCCAACCGGGGGTAGCGAAATCTACGAGCAGTACTTC.

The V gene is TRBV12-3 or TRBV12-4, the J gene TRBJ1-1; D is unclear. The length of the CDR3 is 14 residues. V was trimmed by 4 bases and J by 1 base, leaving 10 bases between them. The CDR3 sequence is CASSSGDRNTEAFF. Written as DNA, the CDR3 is TGTGCCAGCAGTTCCGGAGACCGGAACACTGAAGCTTTCTTT.

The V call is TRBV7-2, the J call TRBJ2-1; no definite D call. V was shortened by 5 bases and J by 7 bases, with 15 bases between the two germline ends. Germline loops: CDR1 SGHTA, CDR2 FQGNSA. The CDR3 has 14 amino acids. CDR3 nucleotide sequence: TGTGCCAGCAGCGCCAGTAGGGCTGGGAATGAGCAGTTCTTC. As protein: CASSASRAGNEQFF.

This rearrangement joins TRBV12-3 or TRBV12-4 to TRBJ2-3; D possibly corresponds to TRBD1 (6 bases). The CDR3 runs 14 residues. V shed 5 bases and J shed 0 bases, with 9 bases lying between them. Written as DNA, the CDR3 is TGTGCCAGCAGTACCAGGGGTAGCACAGATACGCAGTATTTT. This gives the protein CASSTRGSTDTQYF.

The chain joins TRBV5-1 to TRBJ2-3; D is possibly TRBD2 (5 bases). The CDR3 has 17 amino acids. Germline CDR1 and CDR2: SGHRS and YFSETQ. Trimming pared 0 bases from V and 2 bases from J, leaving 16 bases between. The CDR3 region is CASSLAKDPGTTDTQYF. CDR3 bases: TGCGCCAGCAGCTTGGCCAAAGATCCGGGAACCACAGATACGCAGTATTTT. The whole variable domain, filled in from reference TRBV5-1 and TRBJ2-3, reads KAGVTQTPRYLIKTRGQQVTLSCSPISGHRSVSWYQQTPGQGLQFLFEYFSETQRNKGNFPGRFSGRQFSNSRSEMNVSTLELGDSALYLCASSLAKDPGTTDTQYFGPGTRLTVL.